What follows is one TCR beta chain and its context. The data were taken from a study of identical twins. TCRdb redid the calling of the 5' RACE reads with MiXCR, one entry per CDR3 protein. This repertoire shows some 230,000 distinct CDR3 sequences, about 6.7% found once; its top ten account for roughly 15%. Losses at the gene ends were 5 bases for V and 2 bases for J; bases not matched to a gene: 13. The CDR3 is 17 amino acids. Germline V gene data show CDR1 as SEHNR and CDR2 as FQNEAQ (reference sequence). These data were also reused for a study on T cells expressing NK-cell markers. That paper states: Several experiments added an anti-gamma-delta TCR antibody to sort only alpha-beta TCR T cells. As a fraction of CD8+ T cells, dominant NKG2C+ clonotypes reached roughly 1.0-7.5% in 5 or 6 donors.

The sequence was collected from a woman younger than 30 in good health. The sample comprised CD8+ T cells sorted from blood. The V call is TRBV7-9, the J call TRBJ2-3; 7 bases agree with TRBD2. CDR3 DNA sequence: TGTGCCAGCAGCCTGAATTTTGCGGGGGTGATCACAGATACGCAGTATTTT. Amino acids: CASSLNFAGVITDTQYF.